What follows are 15 T cell receptor beta chains derived from one specimen sequenced in a study of Graves' ophthalmopathy and Graves' hyperthyroidism. Amplification from RNA transcripts yielded the TCR beta CDR3 regions. First-round RT-PCR used HTBI primers; second-round multiplex PCR followed. TCRdb re-analysed the multiplex PCR reads in MiXCR, keeping a single row per CDR3 protein. This sample yields 220,000 or so distinct CDR3 sequences, of which around a fifth are seen a single time; about 46% belongs to the top ten. Material: peripheral blood. The receptors were sampled from a woman aged 50 to 60 with Graves' ophthalmopathy.

This clonotype was seen at least ten times. The chain joins TRBV2 to TRBJ2-5; 13 nucleotides match TRBD2. CDR1 and CDR2 from the germline V gene are SNHLY and FYNNEI. Trimming cost V 7 bases and J 3 bases; bases outside gene matches: 5. There are 15 residues in the CDR3. The CDR3 region is CASIGLAGVEETQYF. The CDR3 nucleotides are TGTGCCAGCATTGGACTAGCGGGAGTCGAAGAGACCCAGTACTTC.

This clonotype was observed at least ten times. The rearrangement joins TRBV7-3 to TRBJ2-5; D is ambiguous. Looked up from germline, CDR1 is SGHTA and CDR2 is FQGTGA. The ends were cut back, 5 bases at V and 4 bases at J, with 14 bases in the middle. CDR3 size: 14 residues. CDR3: CASSPGLDGETQYF. The CDR3, as DNA: TGTGCCAGCAGCCCCGGCCTAGACGGAGAGACCCAGTACTTC.

This clonotype was picked up many times. V and J are TRBV19 and TRBJ2-2, with D perhaps being TRBD1 or TRBD2 (5 bases each). CDR3 length equals 13 residues. The V gene's germline CDR1 is LNHDA and CDR2 SQIVND (reference sequence). The CDR3 sequence: CVSRDDLTGELFF. CDR3 nucleotide sequence: TGTGTCTCCCGGGACGATTTGACCGGGGAGCTGTTTTTT.

The V call is TRBV2, the J call TRBJ1-2; possibly TRBD1 for D (5 bases). The germline V gene has CDR1 SNHLY and CDR2 FYNNEI. This CDR3 is 15 amino acids long. V lost 6 bases to trimming and J lost 4 bases, with 18 bases between them. The chain's CDR3 is CASSERMDTAYGYTF. The DNA for the CDR3 is TGTGCCAGCAGCGAACGCATGGACACTGCCTATGGCTACACCTTC. Full variable domain (rest looked up from reference TRBV2 and TRBJ1-2): EPEVTQTPSHQVTQMGQEVILRCVPISNHLYFYWYRQILGQKVEFLVSFYNNEISEKSEIFDDQFSVERPDGSNFTLKIRSTKLEDSAMYFCASSERMDTAYGYTFGSGTRLTVV.

This clonotype has only a few counts. V usage is TRBV7-2 and J usage is TRBJ2-2, with D perhaps TRBD2 (5 bases). Trimming pared 4 bases from V and 4 bases from J, leaving 13 bases between. The CDR3 consists of 15 residues. Germline CDR1 is SGHTA and CDR2 is FQGNSA. The CDR3, as DNA: TGTGCCAGCAGCTCAGGACTCCCGGGCACCGGGGAGCTGTTTTTT. It yields the protein CASSSGLPGTGELFF.

This clonotype showed up many times. V is TRBV6-5 and J is TRBJ2-2; tentative D call: TRBD1 (5 bases). Trimming took off 6 bases at V and 5 bases at J, with 16 bases between the two ends. The CDR3 is made up of 15 amino acids. Germline CDR1 is MNHEY and CDR2 is SVGAGI. This CDR3 reads CASSLGATWTGELFF. The CDR3 bases are TGTGCCAGCAGCCTTGGGGCGACCTGGACCGGGGAGCTGTTTTTT.

This clonotype was observed at least ten times. The gene calls are TRBV28 and TRBJ1-3; tentatively, D is TRBD1 (5 bases). Germline values: CDR1 MDHEN, CDR2 SYDVKM. There are 14 residues in the CDR3. V was cut by 4 bases and J by 0 bases, with 7 bases left in between. The CDR3 protein is CASSSTVSGNTIYF. CDR3 bases: TGTGCCAGCAGTTCGACAGTCTCTGGAAACACCATATATTTT.

This clonotype was seen only a few times. The chain joins TRBV5-1 to TRBJ2-5; D possibly corresponds to TRBD2 (5 bases). V lost 5 bases, J lost 5 bases, and 7 bases lay in between. The CDR3 is made up of 11 amino acids. From germline, CDR1 is SGHRS and CDR2 YFSETQ. In DNA, the CDR3 is TGCGCCAGCAGGGACTTTGAGACCCAGTACTTC. It is translated as CASRDFETQYF.

The V gene is TRBV7-2, the J gene TRBJ2-7; D could derive from TRBD1 or TRBD2 (5 bases each). V gave up 2 bases and J gave up 5 bases, with 16 bases separating them. Germline V CDR1 and CDR2: SGHTA, FQGNSA. This CDR3 contains 15 residues. The CDR3 reads CASSLTPGRVNEQYF. The CDR3, as DNA: TGTGCCAGCAGCTTAACCCCGGGACGGGTGAACGAGCAGTACTTC.

This clonotype was observed many times. The chain combines TRBV28 with TRBJ1-1, with 7 nucleotides matching TRBD1. CDR1 is MDHEN and CDR2 is SYDVKM in the germline V gene. The CDR3 extends over 14 amino acids. Trimming at V came to 7 bases and at J to 0 bases, leaving 5 bases not matched to a gene. The CDR3 loop is CASMGQTMNTEAFF. The CDR3 bases are TGTGCCAGCATGGGACAGACGATGAACACTGAAGCTTTCTTT. The entire variable domain, with the rest obtained from reference TRBV28 and TRBJ1-1, is as follows: DVKVTQSSRYLVKRTGEKVFLECVQDMDHENMFWYRQDPGLGLRLIYFSYDVKMKEKGDIPEGYSVSREKKERFSLILESASTNQTSMYLCASMGQTMNTEAFFGQGTRLTVV.

This chain connects TRBV6-2 or TRBV6-3 to TRBJ2-7; no clear D. The CDR3 has 12 amino acids. Per the germline V gene, CDR1 is MNHEY and CDR2 is SVGEGT. The V end was cut by 6 bases, the J end by 7 bases, with 13 bases between. CDR3: CASRTNTKEQYF. The DNA for the CDR3 is TGTGCCAGCAGAACGAACACGAAAGAGCAGTACTTC.

This clonotype was seen at least ten times. The chain uses TRBV18 and TRBJ2-2; D could derive from TRBD1 or TRBD2 (5 bases each). The length of the CDR3 is 16 residues. The germline V and J ends were trimmed by 0 bases and 4 bases, with 12 bases remaining between them. Germline loops: CDR1 KGHSH, CDR2 LQKENI. The CDR3 here is CASSPPGRAGTGELFF. The CDR3 DNA is TGTGCCAGCTCACCACCCGGCAGGGCGGGCACCGGGGAGCTGTTTTTT.

The sample holds many counts of this clonotype. J is TRBJ1-6 and V is TRBV30, with a weak D call TRBD1 (5 bases). Trimming removed 0 bases at V and 7 bases at J, with 13 bases between. This CDR3 region has 15 residues. CDR1 and CDR2 from the germline V gene are GTSNPN and SVGIG (reference sequence). CDR3 sequence: CAWSVRDRINSPLHF. The DNA of the CDR3 is TGTGCCTGGAGTGTAAGGGACCGGATCAATTCACCCCTCCACTTT.

The gene calls are TRBV27 and TRBJ1-1, with D maybe TRBD1 (5 bases). CDR3 length: 15 amino acids. V lost 1 base and J lost 5, with 14 bases in between. The germline gives CDR1 MNHEY, CDR2 SMNVEV (reference sequence). Here the CDR3 reads CASSLFGTLGTEAFF. The CDR3 nucleotides read TGTGCCAGCAGTTTATTCGGGACCCTGGGGACTGAAGCTTTCTTT.

The chain combines TRBV3-1 with TRBJ1-1; D is uncertain. V lost 1 base and J 5 bases, leaving 5 bases between the germline ends. Germline values: CDR1 LGHDT, CDR2 YNNKEL (reference sequence). CDR3 length: 12 residues. The CDR3 loop is CASSQAVTEAFF. For the CDR3, the DNA is TGTGCCAGCAGCCAAGCTGTTACTGAAGCTTTCTTT.